These 27 T cell receptor beta chains were sequenced from one sample in a study of shared clonotypes between healthy human individuals. The protocol was immunoSEQ multiplex PCR, while the TCRdb copy is restricted to in-frame clones and leaves out a portion. The sample carries roughly 2 million clones, approximately 94% recorded once. The sequenced sample was naive CD4+ T cells sorted from blood. Subset indicated: CD45RA+ positively selected. The receptors derive from a man between 18 and 35 years old in good health.

The V and J genes are TRBV18 and TRBJ2-3; 9 bases agree with TRBD1. Germline values: CDR1 KGHSH, CDR2 LQKENI. CDR3 length: 16 residues. V was pared by 1 base and J by 0 bases, with 2 bases of the junction left unmatched. This CDR3 reads CASSPLGQGSTDTQYF. CDR3 in DNA: TGTGCCAGCTCACCACTGGGACAGGGCAGCACAGATACGCAGTATTTT.

This clone was seen only once. The J gene is TRBJ1-1, the V gene TRBV9; a weak D match, TRBD1 (5 bases). The germline V gene encodes CDR1 SGDLS and CDR2 YYNGEE. Trimming stripped 1 base from V and 0 bases from J, with 10 bases between. This CDR3 has 15 residues. In DNA form, the CDR3 reads TGTGCCAGCAGCGTAACCGCAGGGATGAACACTGAAGCTTTCTTT. Its translation: CASSVTAGMNTEAFF.

The rearrangement uses TRBV29-1 and TRBJ2-3; 14 nucleotides agree with TRBD2. The CDR3 runs to 17 residues. The V and J ends lost 7 bases and 0 bases, in that order; junction bases with no gene match: 9. Germline CDR1 SQVTM, CDR2 ANQGSEA. The CDR3 DNA sequence: TGCAGCGCCGGAACCGGACTAGCGGGGGGTAGCACAGATACGCAGTATTTT. Encoded protein: CSAGTGLAGGSTDTQYF.

The chain is built from TRBV6-1 and TRBJ1-5; the D is unclear. V was shortened by 3 bases and J by 11 bases, with 11 bases between the two germline ends. Germline V gives CDR1 MNHNS, CDR2 SASEGT. The CDR3 has 12 residues. CDR3 bases: TGTGCCAGCAGTGATTCATCGAGGGCCCAGCATTTT. Amino acids: CASSDSSRAQHF.

CDR3 DNA sequence: TGTGCCAGCACACAGACCCGCCCATCCTACGAGCAGTACTTC. As protein: CASTQTRPSYEQYF. The V and J genes are TRBV11-2 and TRBJ2-7; no clear D gene. In germline, CDR1 is SGHAT, CDR2 FQNNGV. Trimming left V 7 bases short and J 1 base short, with 14 bases between. The CDR3 is 14 residues long.

The chain joins TRBV5-4 to TRBJ2-5; D is ambiguous. Germline V CDR1 and CDR2: SGHNT, YYREEE (reference sequence). There are 12 residues in the CDR3. With 4 bases removed from V and 3 bases from J, the gap between germline ends came to 7 bases. CDR3: CASSLVKETQYF. The DNA of the CDR3 is TGTGCCAGCAGCCTGGTAAAAGAGACCCAGTACTTC. Full variable domain (rest looked up from reference TRBV5-4 and TRBJ2-5): ETGVTQSPTHLIKTRGQQVTLRCSSQSGHNTVSWYQQALGQGPQFIFQYYREEENGRGNFPPRFSGLQFPNYSSELNVNALELDDSALYLCASSLVKETQYFGPGTRLLVL.

V usage is TRBV11-2 and J usage is TRBJ1-2; 8 bases match TRBD1. Germline assignment: CDR1 SGHAT and CDR2 FQNNGV. The CDR3 totals 14 residues. Unmatched junction bases numbered 5, after V lost 4 bases and J lost 4 bases. The CDR3 DNA follows: TGTGCCAGCAGCTACTACAGGGGGGTCTATGGCTACACCTTC. Translating it yields CASSYYRGVYGYTF.

This chain connects TRBV5-1 to TRBJ1-2; 9 bases are a match to TRBD1. From germline, CDR1 is SGHRS and CDR2 YFSETQ. Unmatched junction bases numbered 20, after V lost 4 bases and J lost 7 bases. This CDR3 is 18 amino acids long. In nucleotides, the CDR3 is TGCGCCAGCAGCCCCGACGGGAACCCCAGGACAGGGGTGGCTGGCTACACCTTC. Translation: CASSPDGNPRTGVAGYTF.

The chain uses TRBV19 and TRBJ1-6, with D uncertain. Germline CDR1 reads LNHDA; CDR2 reads SQIVND (reference sequence). The CDR3 length is 15 residues. V lost 8 bases to trimming and J lost 7 bases, with 18 bases between them. CDR3 amino acids: CASSAWAETNSPLHF. The CDR3 DNA sequence: TGTGCCAGTTCAGCCTGGGCTGAGACGAATTCACCCCTCCACTTT.

This chain uses TRBV18 with TRBJ1-2, with 9 bases that match TRBD1. The V gene end was trimmed by 6 bases and the J gene end by 6 bases; junction bases not matched to a gene: 5. This CDR3 has 13 residues. Germline V gives CDR1 KGHSH, CDR2 LQKENI. The CDR3 loop is CASSQGQGDGYTF. The CDR3 DNA sequence: TGTGCCAGCTCCCAGGGACAGGGAGATGGCTACACCTTC.

This clone was observed a single time. This rearrangement joins TRBV9 to TRBJ2-3; no clear D. Trimming stripped 3 bases from V and 0 bases from J, with 5 bases between. This CDR3 is 13 amino acids long. Germline V CDR1 and CDR2: SGDLS, YYNGEE. CDR3: CASSDGSTDTQYF. The CDR3 DNA is TGTGCCAGCAGCGATGGAAGCACAGATACGCAGTATTTT.

DNA of the CDR3: TGTGCCAGCTCAACCTCGGCGGTGAATTCACCCCTCCACTTT. Protein product: CASSTSAVNSPLHF. The J gene is TRBJ1-6, the V gene TRBV18; D gene ambiguous. This CDR3 is built from 14 residues. Between the trimmed V and J ends, which lost 5 bases and 7 bases, there was a span of 12 bases. Germline V gene data show CDR1 as KGHSH and CDR2 as LQKENI.

V gene TRBV11-1 combines with J gene TRBJ2-2, with D possibly being TRBD1 (5 bases). This CDR3 region has 13 residues. V was cut by 7 bases and J by 1 base, with 7 bases left in between. Germline values: CDR1 SGHAT, CDR2 FQDESV (reference sequence). This CDR3 reads CASKTENTGELFF. Written as DNA, the CDR3 is TGTGCCAGCAAGACAGAGAACACCGGGGAGCTGTTTTTT.

J is TRBJ2-7 and V is TRBV2; D call uncertain. The CDR3 contains 14 residues. V lost 2 bases and J lost 0, with 8 bases in between. Germline loops: CDR1 SNHLY, CDR2 FYNNEI. The chain's CDR3 is CASSEQQNSYEQYF. The CDR3 coding sequence is TGTGCCAGCAGTGAACAACAGAACTCCTACGAGCAGTACTTC.

The V and J genes are TRBV10-3 and TRBJ2-1, with D uncertain. CDR1 and CDR2 (germline): ENHRY, SYGVKD. V lost 5 bases and J 6 bases, leaving 8 bases between the germline ends. The CDR3 length is 12 residues. The CDR3 DNA sequence: TGTGCCATCAGTCGTAACCTCAATGAGCAGTTCTTC. Encoded protein: CAISRNLNEQFF.

The rearrangement joins TRBV10-3 to TRBJ2-7; TRBD1 might be the D (6 bases). The V gene lost 10 bases and the J gene lost 1 base, with 14 bases spanning the gap. Germline V gene lookup returns CDR1 ENHRY and CDR2 SYGVKD. The CDR3 covers 13 residues. The CDR3 DNA reads TGTGCCACAGAACAGGGAAAGTCCTACGAGCAGTACTTC. The encoded protein is CATEQGKSYEQYF.

The chain joins TRBV5-1 to TRBJ1-1; a possible D gene is TRBD1 (6 bases). The CDR3 consists of 14 residues. Trimming took 4 bases from V and 7 from J, leaving 17 bases between them. Germline loops: CDR1 SGHRS, CDR2 YFSETQ. The CDR3 nucleotides are TGCGCCAGCAGCGCCGTCGGGGGGCTGGTTGAAGCTTTCTTT. Its protein product is CASSAVGGLVEAFF.

Only one count was recorded for this clone. The same CDR3 can be traced to other DNA sequences in this sample. The rearrangement joins TRBV7-2 to TRBJ1-2; D gene ambiguous. The CDR3 consists of 13 residues. Per the germline V gene, CDR1 is SGHTA and CDR2 is FQGNSA. Trimming shortened V by 1 base and J by 3 bases, and 6 bases separated the two germline ends. The CDR3: CASSLGTDYGYTF. Written as DNA, the CDR3 is TGTGCCAGCAGCTTAGGGACGGACTATGGCTACACCTTC.

The chain couples TRBV5-6 to TRBJ2-1, with a weak D call TRBD1 (5 bases). CDR3 length: 18 residues. The V gene's germline CDR1 is SGHDT and CDR2 YYEEEE. Trimming took off 0 bases at V and 5 bases at J, with 21 bases between the two ends. Here the CDR3 reads CASSLGLSPDRINNEQFF. For the CDR3, the DNA is TGTGCCAGCAGCTTGGGACTTAGCCCCGACAGAATAAACAATGAGCAGTTCTTC.

CDR3 protein: CASRTENYGYTF. The CDR3 DNA is TGCGCCAGCCGGACGGAAAACTATGGCTACACCTTC. V gene TRBV5-1 combines with J gene TRBJ1-2; D call uncertain. The CDR3 length is 12 residues. V was cut by 7 bases and J by 2 bases, with 9 bases left in between. Germline V gene sequence: CDR1 SGHRS, CDR2 YFSETQ.

This chain uses TRBV25-1 with TRBJ1-1, with D possibly being TRBD1 (6 bases). This CDR3 spans 14 amino acids. The ends were cut back, 3 bases at V and 5 bases at J, with 13 bases in the middle. Per germline, CDR1 MGHDK and CDR2 SYGVNS. Here the CDR3 reads CASSDVGGRTEAFF. CDR3 nucleotide sequence: TGTGCCAGCAGTGATGTTGGGGGGCGGACTGAAGCTTTCTTT.

This chain links TRBV30 with TRBJ2-7; perhaps TRBD2 as D (7 bases). The CDR3 is 14 residues long. Germline loops: CDR1 GTSNPN, CDR2 SVGIG (reference sequence). V was trimmed by 0 bases and J by 3 bases, leaving 12 bases between them. CDR3 region: CAWSVQRGGYEQYF. The CDR3 DNA is TGTGCCTGGAGTGTACAAAGGGGGGGCTACGAGCAGTACTTC.

This chain joins TRBV7-8 and TRBJ2-3, with no clear D. V dropped 3 bases and J dropped 4 bases, with 5 bases sitting between them. The CDR3 loop spans 12 amino acids. Germline values: CDR1 SGHVS, CDR2 FQNEAQ. The CDR3 is CASSFPSDTQYF. DNA for the CDR3: TGTGCCAGCAGCTTCCCCTCAGATACGCAGTATTTT.

The J gene is TRBJ2-7, the V gene TRBV30; 8 nucleotides match TRBD1. This CDR3 has 14 residues. Germline V gene lookup returns CDR1 GTSNPN and CDR2 SVGIG (reference sequence). V lost 7 bases and J lost 2; bases outside the gene matches: 10. The CDR3 sequence is CASTATDRAYEQYF. In nucleotides, the CDR3 is TGTGCCTCAACCGCAACGGACAGGGCCTACGAGCAGTACTTC.

The CDR3 here is CASSLSGREDSPLHF. The CDR3 DNA is TGTGCCAGCAGCTTAAGCGGCAGAGAGGATTCACCCCTCCACTTT. The chain links TRBV11-2 to TRBJ1-6; the D is unclear. The V and J ends lost 2 bases and 8 bases respectively, with 13 bases between them. The CDR3 spans 15 residues. Germline CDR1 SGHAT, CDR2 FQNNGV.

The genes are TRBV9 and TRBJ1-2; 8 bases agree with TRBD1. The germline CDR1 and CDR2 sequences are SGDLS and YYNGEE. The CDR3 is 14 amino acids. The trim removed 0 bases at V and 7 bases at J, leaving 5 bases unmatched. Here the CDR3 reads CASSVEAGGIGYTF. In nucleotides, the CDR3 is TGTGCCAGCAGCGTAGAGGCAGGGGGCATTGGCTACACCTTC.

The chain carries TRBV28 and TRBJ2-2, with TRBD2 identical over 8 bases. CDR3 size: 15 residues. V lost 7 bases, J lost 0 bases, and 4 bases stayed unmatched. The germline V gene encodes CDR1 MDHEN and CDR2 SYDVKM. This CDR3 reads CASTRRGANTGELFF. The CDR3 bases are TGTGCCAGCACCAGGCGGGGGGCGAACACCGGGGAGCTGTTTTTT.